This TCR beta chain comes out of a study of T cell responses to AZD1222 COVID-19 vaccine. This CDR3 has 14 amino acids. Germline CDR1 and CDR2: SEHNR and FQNEAQ (reference sequence). The V and J ends lost 1 base and 4 bases respectively, with 10 bases between them. Libraries were prepared by immunoSEQ multiplex PCR; TCRdb keeps only in-frame clonotypes and omits some of them. The repertoire holds 80,000 to 95,000 clones, with around nine tenths as singletons. Here the sequenced sample was peripheral blood, taken 28 days after the second AZD1222 dose. The rearrangement joins TRBV7-9 to TRBJ1-1, with a tentative D call TRBD1 (5 bases). This TCR was sampled from an adult who received the AZD1222 COVID-19 vaccine. CDR3 sequence: CASSLGDLGTEAFF. In DNA form, the CDR3 reads TGTGCCAGCAGCTTAGGGGACTTGGGCACTGAAGCTTTCTTT.